This TCR beta chain was retrieved from a study of T cells in Graves' hyperthyroidism and ophthalmopathy (dated by TCRdb to between 2018 and 2020). About the investigation overall: Peripheral blood samples were taken at initial diagnosis, before any treatment was given. To identify distinguishing TCR V-J signatures, a discovery cohort of 100 or so patients was used, comprising 40 to 45 with Graves' ophthalmopathy and 55 to 65 with stable Graves' hyperthyroidism. Prospective prediction of ophthalmopathy was tested in an independent validation cohort consisting of some 18 hyperthyroidism patients and around 16 patients who later progressed to ophthalmopathy. The approximately 98 discovery patients were randomly divided into training and test sets at a 7:3 ratio. In addition, the study compared T-cell repertoires in thyroid tissue and in blood from roughly 6 Graves' hyperthyroidism patients. After blood sampling, hyperthyroidism patients were treated with methimazole at a starting dose of 30 mg daily, and ophthalmopathy patients were treated with high-dose intravenous methylprednisolone. According to the paper, TCR Vbeta CDR3 sequencing was carried out on approximately 140 peripheral blood samples, which came from 40 to 45 ophthalmopathy, about 75 hyperthyroidism and approximately 17 progressor patients.

What the research found in general, with its limitations: During validation, the model predicted progression to ophthalmopathy a median of about 6.5 months ahead of onset, with approximately 71% sensitivity and about 72% specificity. In cross-validation, a model built on a 13 V-J signature told ophthalmopathy apart from stable hyperthyroidism with 85% to 90% sensitivity and around 84% specificity, and in testing the same model reached 80%/75%. No statistical method was used to set the sample size in advance, and investigators knew the group allocation. Most expanded thyroid clonotypes (frequency above 0.001) were also detected in blood, suggesting blood repertoires may reflect thyroid immune responses.

Hyperthyroidism patients were aged 18 to 65 years and newly diagnosed, with disease duration of less than 2 months. The study excluded patients with uncontrolled infections, other autoimmune diseases, pregnancy or lactation. Diagnoses were based on clinical symptoms, serum thyroxine and TRAb, thyroid ultrasound and orbital computed tomography. Blood from progressor patients was collected at the time of first diagnosis with hyperthyroidism, before any ophthalmopathy symptoms had appeared. Ficoll-Paque density gradient centrifugation was used to isolate PBMCs from about 9 ml of fresh peripheral blood. Progressor patients were initially diagnosed with Graves' hyperthyroidism and developed ophthalmopathy during follow-up. Trizol reagent was used to extract total RNA, and RNA quality was then checked on an Agilent 2100 Bioanalyzer. The TCR beta CDR3 regions were amplified from the RNA transcripts. The first round of RT-PCR for the TCR CDR3 was performed with the HTBI primer set and the Qiagen OneStep RT-PCR kit. Libraries were constructed in a second round of multiplex PCR, after which size selection and purification were performed. Sequencing of the libraries was done on an Illumina HiSeq2000 using paired-end 100 bp reads. As for the authors' bioinformatics: SOAPnuke was used to process the raw data, with reads discarded if the reads contained adapters or uncalled bases, had a mean Phred below 15, or lacked an exact constant-primer or identifier match. COPE v1.2.5 was used to merge high-quality paired reads, and clonotypes were defined as unique nucleotide sequences. Clonotypes were aligned to IMGT TRBV, TRBD and TRBJ reference segments using MiTCR v1.1. The analysis included only V-J combinations with a frequency above 0.0001, which together covered roughly 99% of the repertoires. A TCS score was defined as the ratio of F50 (clonal expansion) to E x V (chaos), with BLOSUM62-based TCRdist applied between CDR3 peptides within each V-J. Welch's t-statistics and random forest reduced around 520 V-J features to some 14, which were used in a naive Bayes classifier (R e1071). In TCRdb, the public reads were trimmed at Q25 with fastp and aligned with MiXCR, with productive beta chains retained. Each entry merges the rows of one CDR3 protein and shows their most common DNA and genes. For this entry, the V and J calls and clone size follow TCRdb and not the study's own pipeline. Across this sample there are around 350,000 distinct CDR3 sequences, with roughly 17% seen only once. Almost 35% of the sample rests with the top ten.

Inclusive of the bounding cysteine and phenylalanine, the CDR3 is 12 residues long. The retained sequence is limited to the CDR3, 36 bases, with the frame set at the first base. Trimming takes 5 bases from V and 10 bases from J, and the germline ends sit 12 bases apart. This clonotype showed up many times. No antigen is known for it. The record has no base qualities; no much larger clone is one base away. The rearranged chain carries TRBV12-3 or TRBV12-4 and TRBJ1-5; TRBD1 is a weak D gene call, 6 bases matching. The TCR comes from a woman in her 30s with Graves' hyperthyroidism that later progressed to Graves' ophthalmopathy. The source material was blood. The CDR3 reads as follows: CASSTQGVPQHF. The DNA sequence reads TGTGCCAGCAGTACACAGGGCGTTCCCCAGCATTTT.